The rows below give T cell receptor beta chains drawn from one sample of a study of blood T cell repertoires in COVID-19. Repertoires were generated with immunoSEQ multiplex PCR, while TCRdb's copy carries only in-frame clones and drops some. The table lists 260,000 or so clones, about 83% of them singletons. Sample: peripheral blood. The receptors here all came from an elderly man with acute or convalescent COVID-19. The CDR3 runs from the conserved cysteine through the conserved F or W. The D gene is left open where the match is weak. Only part of the rows carry a size: once, few, many, or a class if the clone is expanded.

TRBJ2-7 | TRBV5-1 | NA | TRBD1 | CASSLIRQGGEQYF | TGCGCCAGCAGCTTGATTCGACAGGGCGGCGAGCAGTACTTC
TRBJ2-3 | TRBV7-2 | once | TRBD2 | CASSPRGAGSTDTQYF | TGTGCCAGCAGCCCTCGTGGAGCGGGGTCCACAGATACGCAGTATTTT
TRBJ1-5 | TRBV19 | NA | NA | CASSISDFGQPQHF | TGTGCCAGTAGTATATCAGACTTCGGCCAGCCCCAGCATTTT
TRBJ2-7 | TRBV5-1 | NA | NA | CASSSTDRTSYEQYF | TGCGCCAGCAGCTCGACAGACAGGACCTCCTACGAGCAGTACTTC
TRBJ2-5 | TRBV27 | NA | TRBD2 | CASSWTLAGLGTQYF | TGTGCCAGCAGCTGGACCCTAGCGGGACTAGGGACCCAGTACTTC
TRBJ2-1 | TRBV18 | once | TRBD2 | CASSPPGLASNEQFF | TGTGCCAGCTCACCTCCGGGACTAGCCTCCAATGAGCAGTTCTTC
TRBJ2-3 | TRBV5-4 | NA | TRBD2 | CASTIPGGADTQYF | TGTGCCAGCACCATTCCGGGGGGGGCAGATACGCAGTATTTT
TRBJ2-7 | TRBV18 | NA | NA | CASSPRGRGEQYF | TGTGCCAGCTCACCAAGGGGTAGGGGCGAGCAGTACTTC
TRBJ2-1 | TRBV9 | NA | NA | CASSGGSASSYNEQFF | TGTGCCAGCAGCGGTGGCAGTGCTAGCTCCTACAATGAGCAGTTCTTC
TRBJ1-1 | TRBV12-2 | few | NA | CASRIGQGKNTEAFF | TGTGCAAGTCGCATCGGACAGGGAAAGAACACTGAAGCTTTCTTT
TRBJ2-7 | TRBV6-2/TRBV6-3 | NA | NA | CASSYPTRDEQYF | TGTGCCAGCAGTTACCCGACTAGGGACGAGCAGTACTTC
TRBJ2-7 | TRBV28 | NA | NA | CASSSRYEQYF | TGTGCCAGCAGCTCACGGTACGAGCAGTACTTC
TRBJ1-1 | TRBV19 | few | NA | CASSMLRAQGNTEAFF | TGTGCCAGTAGTATGTTACGCGCGCAGGGGAACACTGAAGCTTTCTTT
TRBJ1-5 | TRBV7-2 | NA | NA | CASSLGTVNNQPQHF | TGTGCCAGCAGCTTAGGGACAGTCAATAATCAGCCCCAGCATTTT
TRBJ2-3 | TRBV19 | NA | TRBD2 | CASSMGGLVGTDTQYF | TGTGCCAGTAGTATGGGTGGACTAGTCGGCACAGATACGCAGTATTTT
TRBJ2-1 | TRBV5-1 | NA | TRBD2 | CASSLALTSGDYNEQFF | TGCGCCAGCAGCTTGGCTCTGACTAGCGGAGATTACAATGAGCAGTTCTTC
TRBJ1-3 | TRBV7-2 | NA | NA | CASSPLGGTGNTIYF | TGTGCCAGCAGCCCTTTGGGGGGGACTGGAAACACCATATATTTT
TRBJ1-1 | TRBV2 | NA | NA | CASSDGVKAFF | TGTGCCAGCAGTGACGGGGTGAAAGCTTTCTTT
TRBJ2-1 | TRBV5-1 | NA | TRBD2 | CATNVGAGTSQFF | TGCGCCACTAACGTTGGGGCCGGGACTAGTCAGTTCTTC
TRBJ2-7 | TRBV3-1/TRBV3-2 | NA | TRBD1 | CASSQGEGGRYEQYF | TGTGCCAGCAGCCAAGGAGAAGGGGGCCGTTACGAGCAGTACTTC
TRBJ2-7 | TRBV5-4 | NA | NA | CASSFAGIRDEQYF | TGTGCCAGCAGCTTTGCAGGTATTCGCGACGAGCAGTACTTC
TRBJ2-3 | TRBV5-4 | NA | TRBD2 | CARPGLADTDTQYF | TGTGCCCGGCCGGGACTAGCGGACACAGATACGCAGTATTTT
TRBJ1-2 | TRBV6-5 | NA | NA | CASTQGGAYGYTF | TGTGCCAGCACGCAGGGAGGGGCCTATGGCTACACCTTC
TRBJ2-5 | TRBV27 | NA | TRBD1 | CASSSGTGGVETQYF | TGTGCCAGCAGTTCCGGGACAGGGGGTGTGGAGACCCAGTACTTC
TRBJ2-2 | TRBV7-6 | NA | TRBD2 | CASSLDAGVGELFF | TGTGCCAGCAGCTTAGATGCGGGGGTCGGGGAGCTGTTTTTT
TRBJ2-3 | TRBV6-6 | few | TRBD2 | CASRREARADTQYF | TGTGCCAGCAGACGGGAGGCTCGGGCAGATACGCAGTATTTT
TRBJ2-2 | TRBV10-3 | NA | NA | CAIAGARLTTGELFF | TGTGCCATCGCGGGTGCGCGACTTACCACCGGGGAGCTGTTTTTT
TRBJ1-2 | TRBV28 | few | TRBD1 | CASTIEGAHGYTF | TGTGCCAGCACCATAGAGGGGGCGCACGGCTACACCTTC
TRBJ2-1 | TRBV29-1 | NA | NA | CSVGDVGGQFF | TGCAGCGTTGGTGACGTGGGGGGGCAGTTCTTC
TRBJ2-3 | TRBV5-1 | NA | TRBD1 | CASSLGQGTRYF | TGCGCCAGCAGCTTGGGACAGGGGACCCGGTATTTT
TRBJ1-1 | TRBV12-3/TRBV12-4 | NA | NA | CASSSTENTEAFF | TGTGCCAGCAGTTCTACAGAAAACACTGAAGCTTTCTTT
TRBJ1-4 | TRBV10-3 | NA | NA | CAISEGEGRNNEKLFF | TGTGCCATCAGTGAGGGGGAGGGACGGAATAATGAAAAACTGTTTTTT
TRBJ1-6 | TRBV2 | NA | NA | CASSGTGTGPPLHF | TGTGCCAGCAGTGGTACAGGGACGGGTCCACCCCTCCACTTT
TRBJ1-1 | TRBV28 | NA | NA | CASSLRTDQGTEAFF | TGTGCCAGCAGCCTCCGGACAGATCAGGGCACTGAAGCTTTCTTT
TRBJ2-3 | TRBV25-1 | NA | NA | CASSERRDTQYF | TGTGCCAGCAGTGAAAGGCGGGATACGCAGTATTTT
TRBJ2-1 | TRBV14 | NA | TRBD1 | CASSQGQGSYNEQFF | TGTGCCAGCAGCCAAGGACAGGGGTCCTACAATGAGCAGTTCTTC
TRBJ2-7 | TRBV28 | few | TRBD1 | CASSRGQGFRYEQYF | TGTGCCAGCAGTAGGGGACAGGGATTCCGGTACGAGCAGTACTTC
TRBJ2-3 | TRBV5-4 | NA | NA | CASNQASTDTQYF | TGTGCCAGCAACCAGGCTAGCACAGATACGCAGTATTTT
TRBJ2-7 | TRBV6-5 | once | TRBD2 | CASSRGGDSYEQYF | TGTGCCAGCAGCCGGGGGGGGGACTCCTACGAGCAGTACTTC
TRBJ1-4 | TRBV9 | NA | NA | CASSFRGASTATNEKLFF | TGTGCCAGCAGCTTCCGGGGGGCCTCGACTGCAACTAATGAAAAACTGTTTTTT
TRBJ2-3 | TRBV7-9 | NA | NA | CAREAFSTDTQYF | TGTGCCAGAGAGGCTTTCAGCACAGATACGCAGTATTTT
TRBJ2-7 | TRBV29-1 | NA | NA | CSVEDLGSLGYEQYF | TGCAGCGTTGAAGATCTAGGGAGTTTAGGCTACGAGCAGTACTTC
TRBJ1-1 | TRBV3-1/TRBV3-2 | NA | TRBD1 | CASSQDRQGASFF | TGTGCCAGCAGCCAAGATAGGCAGGGGGCTTCGTTCTTT
TRBJ2-1 | TRBV24-1 | NA | TRBD2 | CATSDFPSGSSYNEQFF | TGTGCCACCAGTGATTTCCCTAGCGGGAGCTCCTACAATGAGCAGTTCTTC
TRBJ2-5 | TRBV3-1/TRBV3-2 | NA | NA | CASSQAGRAETQYF | TGTGCCAGCAGCCAAGCCGGCAGGGCAGAGACCCAGTACTTC
TRBJ1-2 | TRBV28 | NA | NA | CASSRGGGTLFGYTF | TGTGCCAGCAGCAGAGGGGGGGGGACTCTCTTTGGCTACACCTTC
TRBJ2-7 | TRBV24-1 | NA | TRBD1 | CATSETGVSEQYF | TGTGCCACCAGTGAGACAGGGGTTTCAGAGCAGTACTTC
TRBJ2-7 | TRBV6-5 | NA | TRBD2 | CASSRGLAETYEQYF | TGTGCCAGCAGTAGGGGACTAGCGGAAACCTACGAGCAGTACTTC
TRBJ2-7 | TRBV6-5 | NA | NA | CASRQQGTYEQYF | TGTGCCAGCAGGCAGCAGGGGACCTACGAGCAGTACTTC
TRBJ1-1 | TRBV11-1 | few | NA | CASSLRSTEAFF | TGTGCCAGCAGCTTAAGGAGCACTGAAGCTTTCTTT
TRBJ2-2 | TRBV24-1 | NA | TRBD2 | CATSDERERIGELFF | TGTGCCACCAGTGATGAGCGGGAGAGGATCGGGGAGCTGTTTTTT
TRBJ2-1 | TRBV10-3 | NA | NA | CAIRPKDSYNEQFF | TGTGCCATCAGACCAAAGGACAGCTACAATGAGCAGTTCTTC
TRBJ1-3 | TRBV9 | NA | TRBD1 | CASSAFPGTALSGNTIYF | TGTGCCAGCAGCGCCTTTCCAGGGACAGCTCTCTCTGGAAACACCATATATTTT
TRBJ2-2 | TRBV5-6 | NA | NA | CASSPGRAAWTGELFF | TGTGCCAGCAGCCCGGGCAGGGCAGCGTGGACCGGGGAGCTGTTTTTT
TRBJ2-7 | TRBV2 | NA | TRBD1 | CASRRQGYEQYF | TGTGCCAGCAGACGACAGGGCTACGAGCAGTACTTC
TRBJ2-5 | TRBV7-6 | NA | NA | CASSLAPGGGRLSQYF | TGTGCCAGCAGCTTAGCTCCCGGCGGGGGCCGACTGTCCCAGTACTTC
TRBJ2-7 | TRBV6-4 | few | NA | CASSPCGLMTPEEPYEQYF | TGTGCCAGCAGTCCCTGCGGCCTCATGACGCCAGAAGAGCCCTACGAGCAGTACTTC
TRBJ2-7 | TRBV2 | NA | NA | CASRGRQSGEQYF | TGTGCCAGCAGGGGGCGACAATCTGGCGAGCAGTACTTC
TRBJ1-5 | TRBV19 | NA | NA | CASSIDGGSSHNQPQHF | TGTGCCAGTAGTATAGACGGGGGAAGCTCCCACAATCAGCCCCAGCATTTT